This passage covers 25 T cell receptor beta chains from one sample sequenced in a study of cytomegalovirus exposure and HLA in healthy donors. The PCR ran on 60 Vbeta and 13 Jbeta primers. Libraries were prepared by immunoSEQ multiplex PCR; TCRdb keeps only in-frame clonotypes and omits some of them. Its clone listing holds some 51,000 clones. Specimen: PBMCs. The source is a man aged 50 or older in good health and CMV-seropositive.

The CDR3 spells CASRTSGTDEQFF. DNA for the CDR3: TGTGCCAGCAGGACTAGCGGGACGGATGAGCAGTTCTTC. V gene TRBV6-1 combines with J gene TRBJ2-1; 11 nucleotides align to TRBD2. Germline V gene sequence: CDR1 MNHNS, CDR2 SASEGT. The CDR3 extends over 13 amino acids. Germline trimming cut 6 bases from V and 8 bases from J; bases unmatched to any gene: 3.

The chain has TRBV18 and TRBJ2-1, with a tentative D call TRBD2 (7 bases). The CDR3 is 14 amino acids. Trimming pared 6 bases from V and 9 bases from J, leaving 18 bases between. Germline lookup yields CDR1 KGHSH and CDR2 LQKENI. The CDR3 protein is CASSLGGASIEQFF. In DNA, the CDR3 is TGTGCCAGCTCCCTGGGGGGGGCTAGTATTGAGCAGTTCTTC.

The genes are TRBV6-1 and TRBJ2-7; 7 nucleotides agree with TRBD1. The V gene end was trimmed by 5 bases and the J gene end by 6 bases; junction bases not matched to a gene: 13. In germline, CDR1 is MNHNS, CDR2 SASEGT. The CDR3 is 15 amino acids. CDR3 DNA sequence: TGTGCCAGCAGTCGGCCAGGGGACAGTAGGGTCGAGCAGTACTTC. Translating it yields CASSRPGDSRVEQYF.

The chain has TRBV4-1 and TRBJ2-7; TRBD1 aligns across 8 bases. CDR1 and CDR2 from the germline V gene are MGHRA and YSYEKL. The CDR3 contains 15 residues. V lost 0 bases to trimming and J lost 3 bases; unmatched junction nucleotides: 4. The DNA of the CDR3 is TGCGCCAGCAGCCAAGATGTGACAGGGGTCTACGAGCAGTACTTC. Amino acids: CASSQDVTGVYEQYF.

The chain joins TRBV7-9 to TRBJ1-1; no definite D call. The V end was cut by 3 bases, the J end by 8 bases, with 10 bases between. Germline V gives CDR1 SEHNR, CDR2 FQNEAQ (reference sequence). The CDR3 has 12 amino acids. The CDR3 nucleotides read TGTGCCAGCAGCTTTCCGGGAGGGGAAGCTTTCTTT. Translated: CASSFPGGEAFF.

The gene calls are TRBV4-3 and TRBJ2-7; TRBD2 matches 13 bases. Per the germline V gene, CDR1 is LGHNA and CDR2 is YSLEER. The length of the CDR3 is 14 residues. V lost 4 bases and J lost 5; bases outside the gene matches: 2. The CDR3 loop reads CASSPGTSGDEQYF. The CDR3 DNA sequence: TGCGCCAGCAGCCCCGGGACTAGCGGGGACGAGCAGTACTTC.

Comment on this clone: This sample includes further DNA sequences coding for the same CDR3. The rearrangement links TRBV19 to TRBJ1-1, with D unclear. The germline CDR1 and CDR2 sequences are LNHDA and SQIVND (reference sequence). The CDR3 runs 16 residues. V lost 5 bases and J lost 1, with 17 bases in between. The DNA of the CDR3 is TGTGCCAGTAGTGCCGGGTTCTCCCCGAGGAACACTGAAGCTTTCTTT. Translated: CASSAGFSPRNTEAFF.

The chain has TRBV6-6 and TRBJ2-1, with TRBD1 identical over 10 bases. The CDR3 runs 14 residues. V lost 5 bases, J lost 6 bases, and 4 bases stayed unmatched. Germline assignment: CDR1 MNHNY and CDR2 SVGAGI (reference sequence). The CDR3 here is CASSGTGVLNEQFF. The CDR3 nucleotides read TGTGCCAGCAGTGGGACAGGGGTTCTCAATGAGCAGTTCTTC.

The chain carries TRBV5-1 and TRBJ2-1, with TRBD2 identical over 12 bases. The V gene's germline CDR1 is SGHRS and CDR2 YFSETQ. The CDR3 consists of 16 residues. With V trimmed by 4 bases and J by 3 bases, 5 bases remained unmatched. CDR3 nucleotide sequence: TGCGCCAGCAGCCAACCGACTAGCGGGGGCTACAATGAGCAGTTCTTC. It is translated as CASSQPTSGGYNEQFF.

The chain combines TRBV30 with TRBJ1-1; D might be TRBD1 (6 bases). The germline gives CDR1 GTSNPN, CDR2 SVGIG (reference sequence). The CDR3 extends over 15 amino acids. Trimming took off 2 bases at V and 4 bases at J, with 17 bases between the two ends. The CDR3 bases are TGTGCCTGGAGTTGGTTGGGGGCGGTAGGCACTGAAGCTTTCTTT. Translation gives CAWSWLGAVGTEAFF. Supplemented by reference TRBV30 and TRBJ1-1, the full variable domain reads SQTIHQWPATLVQPVGSPLSLECTVEGTSNPNLYWYRQAAGRGLQLLFYSVGIGQISSEVPQNLSASRPQDRQFILSSKKLLLSDSGFYLCAWSWLGAVGTEAFFGQGTRLTVV.

This rearrangement joins TRBV7-2 to TRBJ2-5; 7 positions match TRBD2. Germline V gene sequence: CDR1 SGHTA, CDR2 FQGNSA. The CDR3 extends over 16 amino acids. Trimming at V came to 3 bases and at J to 0 bases, leaving 7 bases not matched to a gene. The CDR3 here is CASSFASGGYQETQYF. The CDR3 DNA follows: TGTGCCAGCAGCTTCGCTAGCGGAGGGTACCAAGAGACCCAGTACTTC.

The CDR3 protein is CASSEQGLYGYTF. The CDR3 DNA follows: TGTGCCAGCAGTGAACAGGGGCTCTATGGCTACACCTTC. The V and J genes are TRBV2 and TRBJ1-2; D is perhaps TRBD1 (6 bases). V lost 2 bases and J 4 bases, leaving 8 bases between the germline ends. The CDR3 totals 13 residues. Germline CDR1 reads SNHLY; CDR2 reads FYNNEI.

This chain links TRBV18 with TRBJ2-7; 8 bases agree with TRBD1. The V segment lost 4 bases and the J segment 2 bases; nucleotides outside the gene matches: 7. This CDR3 has 15 amino acids. Germline loops: CDR1 KGHSH, CDR2 LQKENI. The CDR3: CASSQGTGGTYEQYF. Written as DNA, the CDR3 is TGTGCCAGCTCACAAGGGACAGGTGGTACCTACGAGCAGTACTTC.

The chain joins TRBV7-9 to TRBJ1-4; D not certain. Trimming removed 5 bases at V and 1 base at J, with 8 bases between. Germline loops: CDR1 SEHNR, CDR2 FQNEAQ (reference sequence). The CDR3 runs 14 residues. The DNA of the CDR3 is TGTGCCAGCAGCGGTGGAGAAACTAATGAAAAACTGTTTTTT. Protein sequence: CASSGGETNEKLFF.

The chain combines TRBV7-9 with TRBJ2-3, with D maybe TRBD2 (6 bases). The germline V gene has CDR1 SEHNR and CDR2 FQNEAQ (reference sequence). V lost 4 bases, J lost 6 bases, and 14 bases lay in between. The CDR3 totals 14 residues. CDR3 in amino acids: CASSSPGLPDTQYF. The DNA of the CDR3 is TGTGCCAGCAGCTCCCCGGGACTTCCGGATACGCAGTATTTT.

V is TRBV4-3 and J is TRBJ1-1; 7 bases are shared with TRBD1. Germline-derived CDR1 and CDR2 are LGHNA and YSLEER. The junction had 9 bases not matched to a gene; V was cut back by 1 base and J by 10 bases. CDR3 length: 14 residues. In DNA form, the CDR3 reads TGCGCCAGCAGCCAAGGACAGGGCCTGGGTCGAGCTTTCTTT. Its protein is CASSQGQGLGRAFF.

The gene calls are TRBV6-1 and TRBJ2-5; tentative D call: TRBD2 (5 bases). The V gene's germline CDR1 is MNHNS and CDR2 SASEGT. CDR3 length: 14 residues. Trimming cost V 5 bases and J 4 bases, with 14 bases left between them. CDR3 DNA: TGTGCCAGCAGTCCCGGACGGGCGGGAGAGACCCAGTACTTC. Its protein is CASSPGRAGETQYF.

The chain recombines TRBV5-1 with TRBJ2-7; 7 nucleotides align to TRBD1. J lost 6 bases, V lost 3 bases, and 9 bases had no gene match. Germline V gene lookup returns CDR1 SGHRS and CDR2 YFSETQ. This CDR3 contains 14 residues. The CDR3 DNA sequence: TGCGCCAGCAGCTCCGGGACAGCTCTGGGCGAGCAGTACTTC. This sequence encodes CASSSGTALGEQYF.

The gene calls are TRBV6-5 and TRBJ1-2; no firm D call. The CDR3 spans 14 residues. The germline gives CDR1 MNHEY, CDR2 SVGAGI. V was shortened by 3 bases and J by 5 bases, with 13 bases between the two germline ends. The CDR3 region has the DNA TGTGCCAGCAGTTATCTACAGACGGGATATGGCTACACCTTC. Encoded protein: CASSYLQTGYGYTF.

This chain links TRBV28 with TRBJ2-3; 9 positions match TRBD2. Germline-derived CDR1 and CDR2 are MDHEN and SYDVKM. The CDR3 runs to 17 residues. With 8 bases clipped from V and 0 bases from J, the junction kept 12 bases outside the gene matches. This CDR3 reads CASGTSFYFPSTDTQYF. The CDR3 DNA follows: TGTGCCAGCGGGACTAGCTTTTATTTCCCTAGCACAGATACGCAGTATTTT.

This sequence joins TRBV7-2 and TRBJ2-7, with 15 bases that match TRBD2. V lost 5 bases to trimming and J lost 4 bases; unmatched junction nucleotides: 6. This CDR3 region has 16 residues. Germline V gives CDR1 SGHTA, CDR2 FQGNSA. The CDR3 loop is CASSATGTSGGYEQYF. In DNA, the CDR3 is TGTGCCAGCAGCGCCACCGGGACTAGCGGGGGGTACGAGCAGTACTTC.

The J gene is TRBJ1-3, the V gene TRBV7-2, with TRBD1 identical over 8 bases. After removal of 1 base from V and 5 bases from J, the junction contained 4 bases not matched to a gene. CDR3 length equals 15 residues. Germline V gene data show CDR1 as SGHTA and CDR2 as FQGNSA. The CDR3 DNA sequence: TGTGCCAGCAGCTTAGTAGGGACAGGCCGAAACACCATATATTTT. It encodes CASSLVGTGRNTIYF.

The J gene is TRBJ1-2, the V gene TRBV28; D is unclear. Per the germline V gene, CDR1 is MDHEN and CDR2 is SYDVKM. The CDR3 length is 12 residues. The V and J ends lost 3 bases and 4 bases respectively, with 6 bases between them. The CDR3 here is CASSLSFYGYTF. The DNA of the CDR3 is TGTGCCAGCAGTTTGAGCTTCTATGGCTACACCTTC.

This chain links TRBV5-4 with TRBJ2-5, with a tentative D call TRBD1 (5 bases). The V gene's germline CDR1 is SGHNT and CDR2 YYREEE (reference sequence). The CDR3 runs 14 residues. V gave up 3 bases and J gave up 3 bases, with 12 bases separating them. The CDR3 DNA is TGTGCCAGCAGCTCCGGAGCCAGGGAAGAGACCCAGTACTTC. This codes for CASSSGAREETQYF.

The chain joins TRBV28 to TRBJ2-7; tentatively, D is TRBD2 (5 bases). Looked up from germline, CDR1 is MDHEN and CDR2 is SYDVKM. V was shortened by 6 bases and J by 2 bases, with 20 bases between the two germline ends. The CDR3 consists of 16 residues. CDR3 nucleotide sequence: TGTGCCAGCAGCCCTACCACTAGGCTATTCGCCTACGAGCAGTACTTC. This sequence encodes CASSPTTRLFAYEQYF.